The rows below give T cell receptor beta chains drawn from one sample of a study of blood T cell repertoires in COVID-19. Some clones are missing from TCRdb's copy, which holds only in-frame ones; the method was immunoSEQ multiplex PCR. The sample shows roughly 130,000 clones, approximately 87% of them seen only once. Sequencing was done on a sample of peripheral blood. These receptors came from an older woman with acute or convalescent COVID-19. Both conserved end residues are part of each CDR3. A D gene is named only where the DNA matches it firmly. Part of the rows lack a size; the others show once, few, many or a class for expanded clones.

CDR3 length	V gene	D gene	J gene	clone size	CDR3 DNA	CDR3 protein
15	TRBV27	.	TRBJ2-1	once	TGTGCCAGCAGTTTATTCCCGCGGAGACAGGTTGTATGGTTCTTC	CASSLFPRRQVVWFF
20	TRBV19	TRBD2	TRBJ2-3	.	TGTGCCAGTAATGGCCCGGGACTAGCGGGACCAGAGGGGAGCACAGATACGCAGTATTTT	CASNGPGLAGPEGSTDTQYF
15	TRBV11-1	TRBD2	TRBJ2-1	.	TGTGCCAGCAGCCCTCTAGCGGGGTACTACAATGAGCAGTTCTTC	CASSPLAGYYNEQFF
15	TRBV6-1	.	TRBJ1-1	.	TGTGCCAGCAGTGAAGCTTCTCCGAGGAACACTGAAGCTTTCTTT	CASSEASPRNTEAFF
13	TRBV6-5	TRBD1	TRBJ1-2	.	TGTGCCAGCACCTGGGACAGCTTAGGCGGCTACACCTTC	CASTWDSLGGYTF
17	TRBV27	TRBD1	TRBJ2-7	.	TGTGCCAGCAGTCTCGCATCGCCCGGGACAGGGGCCTACGAGCAGTACTTC	CASSLASPGTGAYEQYF
16	TRBV6-5	TRBD2	TRBJ2-3	.	TGTGCCAGCAGTTACTCGGGTAGCGGGGGCACAGATACGCAGTATTTT	CASSYSGSGGTDTQYF
14	TRBV28	.	TRBJ1-2	.	TGTGCCAGCAGCTTGGGGGGTTGGGACTATGGCTACACCTTC	CASSLGGWDYGYTF
17	TRBV7-6	.	TRBJ2-1	.	TGTGCCAGCAGCTTAAGTTTTGGGACACGGCCTTCCGAGGGGCAGTTCTTC	CASSLSFGTRPSEGQFF
15	TRBV3-1/TRBV3-2	.	TRBJ1-2	.	TGTGCCAGCAGCCAAGTTCCGGGGACTAGCTATGGCTACACCTTC	CASSQVPGTSYGYTF
17	TRBV9	.	TRBJ2-3	.	TGTGCCAGCAGCGTAGAGATGAGGCGACCTAGCACAGATACGCAGTATTTT	CASSVEMRRPSTDTQYF
16	TRBV3-1/TRBV3-2	.	TRBJ2-3	.	TGTGCCAGCAGCCACAGGGAGGCTAGTAGTACAGATACGCAGTATTTT	CASSHREASSTDTQYF
16	TRBV7-9	TRBD1	TRBJ2-2	.	TGTGCCAGCAGCTTAGGTGGGACAGGGTTCACCGGGGAGCTGTTTTTT	CASSLGGTGFTGELFF
14	TRBV20-1	TRBD2	TRBJ2-5	.	TGCAGTGCTAGTACTAGCGGGGGGCGGGAGACCCAGTACTTC	CSASTSGGRETQYF
11	TRBV7-9	.	TRBJ2-1	.	TGTGCCAGCAGCTTAGCAGCGGAGCAGTTCTTC	CASSLAAEQFF
16	TRBV6-5	.	TRBJ1-1	.	TGTGCCAGCAGTTACCACCCGACATTCGGGGACACTGAAGCTTTCTTT	CASSYHPTFGDTEAFF
12	TRBV2	.	TRBJ2-7	.	TGTGCCAGCAAGGGGGACGCATACGAGCAGTACTTC	CASKGDAYEQYF
14	TRBV4-1	.	TRBJ2-1	.	TGCGCCAGCAGCCAGGCAGGGCGCCCGGGTGAGCAGTTCTTC	CASSQAGRPGEQFF
13	TRBV24-1	TRBD1	TRBJ2-7	.	TGTGCCACCAGCGGACAGGGGGCCTACGAGCAGTACTTC	CATSGQGAYEQYF
16	TRBV5-1	TRBD2	TRBJ2-3	.	TGCGCCAGCAGCTCCTTAGCGGGAGGTCTCACAGATACGCAGTATTTT	CASSSLAGGLTDTQYF
17	TRBV28	.	TRBJ2-7	.	TGTGCCAGCAGTTTAGGTCCGGGCAGGGTTGATTCCTACGAGCAGTACTTC	CASSLGPGRVDSYEQYF
14	TRBV28	.	TRBJ2-7	few	TGTGCCAGCAGTTTATTGGGCGCGTTCTACGAGCAGTACTTC	CASSLLGAFYEQYF
15	TRBV6-6	.	TRBJ1-5	.	TGTGCCAGCAGTGAGGGACTGATTAGCAATCAGCCCCAGCATTTT	CASSEGLISNQPQHF
16	TRBV28	.	TRBJ2-7	.	TGTGCCAGCAGTTCGGGGGGAGAAACAGGGATCAACGAGCAGTACTTC	CASSSGGETGINEQYF
16	TRBV5-4	TRBD1	TRBJ1-1	.	TGTGCCAGCCACCGACAGGGGCAAGAACTAGGGACTGAAGCTTTCTTT	CASHRQGQELGTEAFF
16	TRBV5-1	TRBD2	TRBJ2-5	.	TGCGCCAGCAGCCCAAGGACTAGCGGGAGTACAGAGACCCAGTACTTC	CASSPRTSGSTETQYF
17	TRBV9	TRBD2	TRBJ2-1	.	TGTGCCAGCAGCGTAGAGAGCGGGAGGGCCTCGGAAAATGAGCAGTTCTTC	CASSVESGRASENEQFF
14	TRBV9	.	TRBJ1-1	.	TGTGCCAGCTCTCGGACAGCGTGGGACACTGAAGCTTTCTTT	CASSRTAWDTEAFF
14	TRBV5-1	.	TRBJ1-1	.	TGCGCCAGCAGCTCCCGGACAGCTAACACTGAAGCTTTCTTT	CASSSRTANTEAFF
18	TRBV24-1	TRBD2	TRBJ2-1	.	TGTGCCACCAGTGACCCGACCAAACTAGCGGGAGGTGGGTATGAGCAGTTCTTC	CATSDPTKLAGGGYEQFF
15	TRBV5-1	.	TRBJ2-5	few	TGCGCCACTTCCGTATCCGGGACTTCGAAAGAGACCCAGTACTTC	CATSVSGTSKETQYF
15	TRBV30	.	TRBJ1-6	.	TGTGCCTGGAGCGTGGGGGGGCACCATAATTCACCCCTCCACTTT	CAWSVGGHHNSPLHF
14	TRBV3-1/TRBV3-2	.	TRBJ1-2	once	TGTGCCAGCAGCCAAGACAGCGGGCCCTATGGCTACACCTTC	CASSQDSGPYGYTF
16	TRBV30	TRBD2	TRBJ2-1	.	TGTGCCTGGAGTGAACGGACTAGCCGACATTACAATGAGCAGTTCTTC	CAWSERTSRHYNEQFF
14	TRBV5-6	TRBD1	TRBJ1-5	.	TGTGCCAGCAGCCTCGGACAGGCTAATCAGCCCCAGCATTTT	CASSLGQANQPQHF
13	TRBV6-5	.	TRBJ2-1	.	TGTGCCAGCAGCCCGAGGGCGGCGGGTTGGCAGTTCTTC	CASSPRAAGWQFF
15	TRBV5-4	TRBD2	TRBJ2-5	.	TGTGCCAGCAGCCCGGGACTAGCGAGCCGGGAGACCCAGTACTTC	CASSPGLASRETQYF